The next 23 T cell receptor beta chains were all read from a single sample in a study of blood T cell repertoires in COVID-19. Here immunoSEQ multiplex PCR was the method, and the copy in TCRdb shows in-frame clones only, minus some. The sample holds under 450,000 clones, about nine tenths seen once. Sequenced material: PBMCs or T cells enriched from blood (not recorded which). These receptors all stem from a woman between 40 and 55 years old who had been exposed to COVID-19.

The genes are TRBV5-1 and TRBJ2-7; 11 nucleotides match TRBD1. This CDR3 spans 16 amino acids. Trimming removed 1 base from V and 5 bases from J; junction bases left unmatched: 8. CDR1 is SGHRS, CDR2 YFSETQ, per germline. The CDR3 region is CASSLSGTGGVHEQYF. Written as DNA, the CDR3 is TGCGCCAGCAGCTTGTCAGGGACAGGGGGTGTCCACGAGCAGTACTTC.

The CDR3 coding sequence is TGCGCCAGCAGCTGGCTAGCGGGAGGATACAATGAGCAGTTCTTC. Translated: CASSWLAGGYNEQFF. The V and J genes are TRBV5-1 and TRBJ2-1; 11 positions agree with TRBD2. Germline CDR1 SGHRS, CDR2 YFSETQ. The CDR3 has 15 residues. Losses at the gene ends were 3 bases for V and 4 bases for J; bases not matched to a gene: 3.

The chain couples TRBV29-1 to TRBJ1-2, with TRBD1 identical over 9 bases. Germline-derived CDR1 and CDR2 are SQVTM and ANQGSEA. The trim removed 4 bases at V and 3 bases at J, leaving 6 bases unmatched. CDR3 length: 14 residues. As DNA, the CDR3 is TGCAGCGTTGGGAACAGGGGGCTCGACTATGGCTACACCTTC. This codes for CSVGNRGLDYGYTF.

This clone was detected only once. The rearrangement joins TRBV5-1 to TRBJ2-7, with D possibly being TRBD1 (7 bases). With 5 bases removed from V and 1 base from J, the gap between germline ends came to 16 bases. This CDR3 is built from 15 residues. CDR1 is SGHRS, CDR2 YFSETQ, per germline. CDR3 in DNA: TGCGCCAGCAGTCAACAGGGGAGCGGGTCCTACGAGCAGTACTTC. This gives the protein CASSQQGSGSYEQYF.

J is TRBJ2-7 and V is TRBV19, with a weak D call TRBD2 (5 bases). Germline CDR1 reads LNHDA; CDR2 reads SQIVND (reference sequence). V lost 3 bases and J 7 bases, leaving 16 bases between the germline ends. CDR3 length: 14 amino acids. The CDR3 coding sequence is TGTGCCAGTAGTATTCCGGGGTTTTTAGGAGAGCAGTACTTC. It is translated as CASSIPGFLGEQYF.

The V gene is TRBV6-2 or TRBV6-3, the J gene TRBJ2-4, with a tentative D call TRBD2 (6 bases). The germline V gene encodes CDR1 MNHEY and CDR2 SVGEGT. The CDR3 consists of 15 residues. Trimming took off 2 bases at V and 0 bases at J, with 8 bases between the two ends. CDR3 sequence reads: CASSYGGVAKNIQYF. CDR3 nucleotide sequence: TGTGCCAGCAGTTACGGAGGGGTAGCCAAAAACATTCAGTACTTC.

The chain has TRBV5-6 and TRBJ1-5; the D gene is possibly TRBD1 (5 bases). CDR3 length: 17 residues. V was shortened by 0 bases and J by 5 bases, with 18 bases between the two germline ends. Per germline, CDR1 SGHDT and CDR2 YYEEEE. The chain's CDR3 is CASSLAPRGYGDQPQHF. DNA for the CDR3: TGTGCCAGCAGCTTGGCCCCGCGGGGGTACGGGGATCAGCCCCAGCATTTT.

This chain uses TRBV12-3 or TRBV12-4 with TRBJ1-1; D uncertain. The CDR3 spans 11 residues. V was clipped by 10 bases and J by 1 base, with 7 bases between them. The CDR3: CAISRNTEAFF. Here the CDR3 DNA reads TGTGCCATTAGTCGGAACACTGAAGCTTTCTTT.

In its sample, this clone was seen a few times. The rearrangement links TRBV29-1 to TRBJ1-2, with no clear D. Trimming pared 5 bases from V and 0 bases from J, leaving 10 bases between. CDR3 length equals 13 residues. Looked up from germline, CDR1 is SQVTM and CDR2 is ANQGSEA. CDR3 protein: CSVSVGTNYGYTF. The CDR3 bases are TGCAGCGTTTCGGTCGGGACTAACTATGGCTACACCTTC.

The V gene is TRBV30, the J gene TRBJ1-4; D perhaps matches TRBD1 (6 bases). Per the germline V gene, CDR1 is GTSNPN and CDR2 is SVGIG (reference sequence). Trimming cost V 5 bases and J 4 bases, with 20 bases left between them. There are 16 residues in the CDR3. The CDR3 nucleotides read TGTGCCTGGGGGAGGGGGAAGACGGAGCTTAATGAAAAACTGTTTTTT. Translating gives CAWGRGKTELNEKLFF.

The chain links TRBV6-5 to TRBJ2-1; TRBD1 agrees at 9 bases. CDR3 length: 15 residues. From germline, CDR1 is MNHEY and CDR2 SVGAGI. Unmatched junction bases numbered 13, after V lost 9 bases and J lost 7 bases. The CDR3 DNA reads TGTGCCAGTAAAAGGGACAGGGTTAGGTCGAATGAGCAGTTCTTC. Translated: CASKRDRVRSNEQFF.

V usage is TRBV2 and J usage is TRBJ2-7; 10 positions match TRBD2. The V and J ends lost 7 bases and 2 bases, in that order; junction bases with no gene match: 5. The germline gives CDR1 SNHLY, CDR2 FYNNEI. The CDR3 extends over 14 amino acids. CDR3: CASISGGTPYEQYF. The CDR3 nucleotides are TGTGCCAGCATTAGCGGGGGGACCCCCTACGAGCAGTACTTC.

The genes are TRBV7-9 and TRBJ2-6; TRBD1 is a possible D gene (5 bases). From germline, CDR1 is SEHNR and CDR2 FQNEAQ (reference sequence). Trimming took off 5 bases at V and 0 bases at J, with 8 bases between the two ends. This CDR3 comprises 15 residues. The DNA of the CDR3 is TGTGCCAGCAGCCCTAGGGGCTCTGGGGCCAACGTCCTGACTTTC. Translated: CASSPRGSGANVLTF.

The rearrangement uses TRBV6-2 or TRBV6-3 and TRBJ2-7, with TRBD1 matching over 8 bases. V shed 2 bases, J shed 2 bases, and the junction held 2 bases outside the gene matches. The CDR3 extends over 14 amino acids. Germline CDR1 is MNHEY and CDR2 is SVGEGT. CDR3 loop: CASSYRQGPYEQYF. The DNA for the CDR3 is TGTGCCAGCAGTTACAGACAGGGGCCCTACGAGCAGTACTTC.

J is TRBJ1-5 and V is TRBV19; D unclear. Germline V lookup: CDR1 LNHDA, CDR2 SQIVND (reference sequence). Between the trimmed V and J ends, which lost 5 bases and 5 bases, there was a span of 4 bases. This CDR3 region has 11 residues. CDR3 amino acids: CASSGDQPQHF. The DNA for the CDR3 is TGTGCCAGTAGTGGAGATCAGCCCCAGCATTTT.

The rearrangement links TRBV27 to TRBJ1-4; 11 bases fit TRBD1. The CDR3 spans 17 residues. CDR1 and CDR2 from the germline V gene are MNHEY and SMNVEV (reference sequence). The junction had 8 bases not matched to a gene; V was cut back by 4 bases and J by 4 bases. The CDR3 is CASSSWGTGGFNEKLFF. CDR3 DNA: TGTGCCAGCAGTTCCTGGGGGACAGGGGGGTTTAATGAAAAACTGTTTTTT.

This clone was detected only once. The junction departs from the called germline gene at one end, perhaps through a read error. The chain is built from TRBV7-2 and TRBJ2-7, with 9 bases that match TRBD2. This CDR3 is 15 amino acids long. The germline CDR1 and CDR2 sequences are SGHTA and FQGNSA. The CDR3 bases are TGTGCCAGCAGTTTAGCGGGGGACATCTCCTACGAGCAGTACTTC. Translating it yields CASSLAGDISYEQYF.

This chain uses TRBV5-4 with TRBJ1-1, with D tentatively TRBD1 (6 bases). The germline V gene has CDR1 SGHNT and CDR2 YYREEE (reference sequence). The length of the CDR3 is 14 residues. The V gene lost 4 bases and the J gene lost 6 bases, with 16 bases spanning the gap. CDR3 nucleotides: TGTGCCAGCAGCAGTCCACAGGGAATCTCTGAAGCTTTCTTT. It yields the protein CASSSPQGISEAFF.

The rearrangement uses TRBV25-1 and TRBJ1-4, with no clear D. This CDR3 has 16 amino acids. V lost 1 base and J 0 bases, leaving 9 bases between the germline ends. Germline V lookup: CDR1 MGHDK, CDR2 SYGVNS. The chain's CDR3 is CASSEFTGATNEKLFF. The CDR3, as DNA: TGTGCCAGCAGTGAATTCACGGGAGCAACTAATGAAAAACTGTTTTTT.

The CDR3 nucleotides read TGTGCCAGCAGCTCCAGGGATGGGCGATCCGGAACCTTGGTTTCACCCCTCCACTTT. Its protein product is CASSSRDGRSGTLVSPLHF. V gene TRBV7-2 combines with J gene TRBJ1-6, with D possibly TRBD1 on 5 matching bases. Deletions cut 4 bases from V and 9 bases from J, with 28 bases between. Germline V CDR1 and CDR2: SGHTA, FQGNSA. The CDR3 sequence is 19 residues long.

The chain is built from TRBV10-3 and TRBJ1-3; D unclear. The length of the CDR3 is 12 residues. Deletions cut 8 bases from V and 0 bases from J, with 5 bases between. CDR1 and CDR2 from the germline V gene are ENHRY and SYGVKD. The CDR3 nucleotides are TGTGCCATCTCATCCTCTGGAAACACCATATATTTT. Protein sequence: CAISSSGNTIYF.

The V and J genes are TRBV10-3 and TRBJ1-1; the match to TRBD1 covers 8 bases. The V gene's germline CDR1 is ENHRY and CDR2 SYGVKD. The CDR3 has 13 amino acids. V was clipped by 6 bases and J by 5 bases; unmatched bases: 5. This chain's CDR3 is CAISATGVTEAFF. CDR3 coding DNA: TGTGCCATCAGCGCGACAGGGGTGACTGAAGCTTTCTTT.

J is TRBJ1-3 and V is TRBV5-1, with 11 bases fitting TRBD1. The ends lost 7 bases at V and 3 bases at J; junction bases unmatched: 3. Germline V gives CDR1 SGHRS, CDR2 YFSETQ. This CDR3 is built from 14 residues. CDR3 sequence reads: CASGTGGIGNTIYF. The CDR3 DNA reads as TGCGCCAGCGGGACAGGGGGTATTGGAAACACCATATATTTT.